The T cell receptor (beta chain) under discussion was sequenced for a study of cytomegalovirus exposure and HLA in healthy donors. Study findings and constraints: For TCR beta chains, V- and J-gene trimming was later linked to a missense DCLRE1C variant.

PCR employed 60 Vbeta and 13 Jbeta primers. Source study methods: In a later analysis, of some 80 million unique beta chains, roughly 9.9 million appeared in at least two donors. Libraries were prepared by immunoSEQ multiplex PCR; TCRdb keeps only in-frame clonotypes and omits some of them. The D gene and trimming were derived from the DNA, and the V and J assignments and clone size from that table. Among fewer than 200,000 clones listed, about 79% were seen once. Comment on this clone: Its cognate antigen is unknown.

V was clipped by 5 bases and J by 4 bases, with 18 bases between them. From germline, CDR1 is SEHNR and CDR2 FQNEAQ (reference sequence). This CDR3 has 16 residues. Sequencing was done on a sample of PBMCs. The source is a female donor in good health and CMV-seronegative. The chain has TRBV7-9 and TRBJ1-3; no reliable D call. DNA for the CDR3: TGTGCCAGCAGCCGCCCGGGTCCCTCCATGGGAAACACCATATATTTT. Translation: CASSRPGPSMGNTIYF. Variable domain in full (rest from reference TRBV7-9 and TRBJ1-3): DTGVSQNPRHKITKRGQNVTFRCDPISEHNRLYWYRQTLGQGPEFLTYFQNEAQLEKSRLLSDRFSAERPKGSFSTLEIQRTEQGDSAMYLCASSRPGPSMGNTIYFGEGSWLTVV.